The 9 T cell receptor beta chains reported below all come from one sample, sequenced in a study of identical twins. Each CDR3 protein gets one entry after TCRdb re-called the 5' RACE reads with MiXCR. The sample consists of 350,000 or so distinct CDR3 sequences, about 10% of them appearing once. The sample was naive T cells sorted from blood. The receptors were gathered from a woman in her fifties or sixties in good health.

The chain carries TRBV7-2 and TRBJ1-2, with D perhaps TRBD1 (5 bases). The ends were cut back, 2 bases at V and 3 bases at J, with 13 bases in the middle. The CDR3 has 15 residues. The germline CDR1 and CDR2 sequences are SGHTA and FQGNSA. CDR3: CASSLRPTRDYGYTF. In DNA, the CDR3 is TGTGCCAGCAGCTTAAGACCCACCAGGGACTATGGCTACACCTTC.

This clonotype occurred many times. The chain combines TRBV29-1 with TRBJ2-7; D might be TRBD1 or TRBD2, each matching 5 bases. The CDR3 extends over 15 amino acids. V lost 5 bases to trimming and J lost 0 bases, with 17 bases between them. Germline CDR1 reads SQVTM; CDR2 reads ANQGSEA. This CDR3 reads CSVSSGTGNSYEQYF. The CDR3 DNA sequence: TGCAGCGTTTCTTCGGGGACGGGAAACTCCTACGAGCAGTACTTC.

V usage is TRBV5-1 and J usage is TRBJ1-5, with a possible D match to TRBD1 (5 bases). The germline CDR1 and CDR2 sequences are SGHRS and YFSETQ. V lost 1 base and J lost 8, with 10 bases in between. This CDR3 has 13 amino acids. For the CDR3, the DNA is TGCGCCAGCAGCTTGCGGGGGACGGAGCCCCAGCATTTT. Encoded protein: CASSLRGTEPQHF.

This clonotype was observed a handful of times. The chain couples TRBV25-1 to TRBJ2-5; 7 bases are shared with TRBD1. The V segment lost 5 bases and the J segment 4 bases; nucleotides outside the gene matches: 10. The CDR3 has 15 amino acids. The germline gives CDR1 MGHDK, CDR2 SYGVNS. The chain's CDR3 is CASSPTGLLVETQYF. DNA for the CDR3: TGTGCCAGCAGTCCGACAGGGCTATTAGTAGAGACCCAGTACTTC.

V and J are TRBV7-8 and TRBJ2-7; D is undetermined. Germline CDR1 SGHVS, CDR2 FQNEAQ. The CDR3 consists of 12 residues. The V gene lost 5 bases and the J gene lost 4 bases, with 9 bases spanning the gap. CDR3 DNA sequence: TGTGCCAGCAGCCCTGGGCGGTACGAGCAGTACTTC. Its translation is CASSPGRYEQYF.

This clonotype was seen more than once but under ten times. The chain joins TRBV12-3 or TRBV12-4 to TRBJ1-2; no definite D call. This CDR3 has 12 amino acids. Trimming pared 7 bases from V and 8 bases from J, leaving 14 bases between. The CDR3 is CASTSFGLGYTF. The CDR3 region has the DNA TGTGCCAGCACATCTTTTGGTTTAGGCTACACCTTC.

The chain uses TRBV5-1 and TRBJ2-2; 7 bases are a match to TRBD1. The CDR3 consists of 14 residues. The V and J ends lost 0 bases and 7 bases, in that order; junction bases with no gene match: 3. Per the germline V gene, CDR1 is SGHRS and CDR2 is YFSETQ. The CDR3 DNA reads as TGCGCCAGCAGCTTGGTCCAGGGGGTCGGGGAGCTGTTTTTT. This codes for CASSLVQGVGELFF.

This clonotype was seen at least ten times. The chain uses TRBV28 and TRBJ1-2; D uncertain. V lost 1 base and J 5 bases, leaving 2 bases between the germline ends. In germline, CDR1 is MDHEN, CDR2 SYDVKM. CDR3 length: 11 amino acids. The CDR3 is CASSLSYGYTF. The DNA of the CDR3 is TGTGCCAGCAGTTTATCGTATGGCTACACCTTC.

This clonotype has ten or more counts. CDR3 coding DNA: TGTGCCAGCAGTCAACGCCGGTCCCAAAACTACTTC. Protein sequence: CASSQRRSQNYF. This rearrangement joins TRBV12-3 or TRBV12-4 to TRBJ2-4; D is ambiguous. This CDR3 has 12 residues. V lost 5 bases and J 16 bases, leaving 18 bases between the germline ends.